This T cell receptor (beta chain) derives from a study of blood T cell repertoires in COVID-19. Germline CDR1 and CDR2: SNHLY and FYNNEI. The CDR3 sequence is 15 residues long. With V trimmed by 5 bases and J by 5 bases, 4 bases remained unmatched. The age range of participants was about 18 to 95 years, with residence in under 25 US areas. Assignments of participants to cohorts depended upon their own reported clinical history. TCRdb's copy holds only in-frame clones and misses some; the assay was immunoSEQ multiplex PCR. The repertoire has 230,000 or so clones, roughly 80% of them found once; the top ten carry about 3.5%.

Input material: PBMCs or T cells enriched from blood (not recorded which). The chain is built from TRBV2 and TRBJ2-2; 11 nucleotides align to TRBD1. This TCR was sampled from a man in his fifties or sixties who had recovered from COVID-19. The CDR3 loop reads CASSPGTGGTGELFF. The CDR3 DNA reads as TGTGCCAGCAGTCCCGGGACAGGGGGGACCGGGGAGCTGTTTTTT. The complete variable domain, with remaining parts taken from reference TRBV2 and TRBJ2-2, reads EPEVTQTPSHQVTQMGQEVILRCVPISNHLYFYWYRQILGQKVEFLVSFYNNEISEKSEIFDDQFSVERPDGSNFTLKIRSTKLEDSAMYFCASSPGTGGTGELFFGEGSRLTVL.